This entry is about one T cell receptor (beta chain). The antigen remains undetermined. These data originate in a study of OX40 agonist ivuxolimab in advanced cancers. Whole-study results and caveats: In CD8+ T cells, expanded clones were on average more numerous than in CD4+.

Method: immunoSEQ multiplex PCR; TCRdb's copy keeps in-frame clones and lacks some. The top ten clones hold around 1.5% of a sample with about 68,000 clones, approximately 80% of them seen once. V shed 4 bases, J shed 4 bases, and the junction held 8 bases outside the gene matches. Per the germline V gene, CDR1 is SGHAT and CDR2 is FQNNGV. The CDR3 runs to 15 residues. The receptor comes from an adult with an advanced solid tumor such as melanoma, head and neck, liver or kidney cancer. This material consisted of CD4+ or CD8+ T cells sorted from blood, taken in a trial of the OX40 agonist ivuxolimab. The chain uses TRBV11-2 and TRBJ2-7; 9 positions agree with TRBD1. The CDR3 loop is CASSWSGTGLYEQYF. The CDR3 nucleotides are TGTGCCAGCAGCTGGTCCGGGACAGGGCTTTACGAGCAGTACTTC.